The 31 T cell receptor beta chains reported below all come from one sample, sequenced in a study of blood T cell repertoires in COVID-19. The repertoire was sequenced with immunoSEQ multiplex PCR; TCRdb's copy has only in-frame clones and lacks some. This sample yields about 300,000 clones, of which 70% to 85% are seen a single time; about 1.5% belongs to the top ten. The sequenced sample was peripheral blood. All receptors come from a human donor with COVID-19, enrolled during active disease. The donor label of this sample is uncertain.

V usage is TRBV6-5 and J usage is TRBJ2-1; possibly TRBD2 for D (5 bases). CDR3 length equals 13 residues. V lost 6 bases to trimming and J lost 6 bases, with 12 bases between them. Germline assignment: CDR1 MNHEY and CDR2 SVGAGI. The CDR3 DNA is TGTGCCAGCAGGAAGGGAGAGGTCAATGAGCAGTTCTTC. This encodes CASRKGEVNEQFF.

In DNA, the CDR3 is TGTGCCAGTAGTAAAGTACAGGGGGCGCTCGCCGGGGAGCTGTTTTTT. Its translation is CASSKVQGALAGELFF. The rearrangement links TRBV19 to TRBJ2-2; 9 bases line up with TRBD1. Trimming took 4 bases from V and 6 from J; bases not matched to a gene: 9. Germline values: CDR1 LNHDA, CDR2 SQIVND (reference sequence). The CDR3 loop spans 16 amino acids.

This clone was seen a handful of times. The rearrangement joins TRBV9 to TRBJ2-5; D uncertain. This CDR3 region has 13 residues. Germline V lookup: CDR1 SGDLS, CDR2 YYNGEE. V was trimmed by 1 base and J by 7 bases, leaving 11 bases between them. CDR3 sequence (DNA): TGTGCCAGCAGCGTAACTGCTGGTGGGACCCAGTACTTC. Its protein product is CASSVTAGGTQYF.

The chain carries TRBV24-1 and TRBJ1-5, with D perhaps TRBD1 (5 bases). V was shortened by 1 base and J by 5 bases, with 14 bases between the two germline ends. The germline V gene has CDR1 KGHDR and CDR2 SFDVKD. The CDR3 is 16 residues long. CDR3 bases: TGTGCCACCAGTGATTTTCGGTCAGGGAGGGATCAGCCCCAGCATTTT. Its translation: CATSDFRSGRDQPQHF.

V is TRBV9 and J is TRBJ2-2, with D possibly being TRBD2 (6 bases). This CDR3 is built from 16 residues. In germline, CDR1 is SGDLS, CDR2 YYNGEE. Trimming cost V 0 bases and J 0 bases, with 9 bases left between them. CDR3 in amino acids: CASSVASGANTGELFF. In DNA form, the CDR3 reads TGTGCCAGCAGCGTAGCGTCGGGAGCGAACACCGGGGAGCTGTTTTTT.

The V gene is TRBV30, the J gene TRBJ1-5; 7 nucleotides line up with TRBD1. V dropped 5 bases and J dropped 6; count of bases not matched to a gene: 7. CDR3 length: 13 residues. CDR1 is GTSNPN and CDR2 is SVGIG in the germline V gene (reference sequence). The chain's CDR3 is CAWGPGGTQPQHF. In nucleotides, the CDR3 is TGTGCCTGGGGGCCAGGGGGTACTCAGCCCCAGCATTTT.

The chain joins TRBV19 to TRBJ1-5, with 8 bases that match TRBD1. The V gene end was trimmed by 7 bases and the J gene end by 6 bases; junction bases not matched to a gene: 8. The germline CDR1 and CDR2 sequences are LNHDA and SQIVND (reference sequence). The CDR3 is 14 amino acids. This CDR3 reads CASTLDRAGQPQHF. CDR3 bases: TGTGCCAGTACCCTGGACAGGGCGGGTCAGCCCCAGCATTTT.

This sequence joins TRBV27 and TRBJ2-5; TRBD1 agrees at 12 bases. Germline assignment: CDR1 MNHEY and CDR2 SMNVEV (reference sequence). With V trimmed by 5 bases and J by 5 bases, 6 bases remained unmatched. The CDR3 covers 15 residues. Here the CDR3 DNA reads TGTGCCAGCAGTGGGGGGGACAGGGGGCGGGAGACCCAGTACTTC. Translating it yields CASSGGDRGRETQYF.

The count of this clone is one. This chain joins TRBV27 and TRBJ2-3; 10 bases fit TRBD1. CDR3 length: 19 residues. V dropped 2 bases and J dropped 6; count of bases not matched to a gene: 17. From germline, CDR1 is MNHEY and CDR2 SMNVEV (reference sequence). The CDR3 region has the DNA TGTGCCAGCAGTTTAGGTGGGCAGACAGGGGGCCAAATCGGGGATACGCAGTATTTT. Encoded protein: CASSLGGQTGGQIGDTQYF.

CDR3 nucleotide sequence: TGCAGCGTTGAAGGGCAGGCAGCTGCTATGGGGCAGTACTTC. It specifies CSVEGQAAAMGQYF. The chain has TRBV29-1 and TRBJ2-7; D remains ambiguous. V was shortened by 1 base and J by 9 bases, with 19 bases between the two germline ends. The CDR3 contains 14 residues. Germline CDR1 SQVTM, CDR2 ANQGSEA.

The chain uses TRBV12-1 and TRBJ2-2; whether TRBD2, the table's D call, matches the DNA was not checked. TRBV12-1 counts as a pseudogene. This CDR3 has 15 residues. The DNA of the CDR3 is TGTGCCAGCAGCCCCATAGCGGGAGGGCCCGGGGAGCTGTTTTTT. Protein sequence: CASSPIAGGPGELFF.

The V call is TRBV7-8, the J call TRBJ2-5, with D maybe TRBD1 (5 bases). The CDR3 length is 19 residues. Germline assignment: CDR1 SGHVS and CDR2 FQNEAQ. The ends were cut back, 5 bases at V and 1 base at J, with 26 bases in the middle. The CDR3 nucleotides read TGTGCCAGCAGCGTCCACAGGATACTGAGAGTAGGGGCCCAAGAGACCCAGTACTTC. Translating gives CASSVHRILRVGAQETQYF.

This sequence joins TRBV10-3 and TRBJ1-1, with D possibly matching TRBD1 (5 bases). The CDR3 totals 13 residues. Germline CDR1 reads ENHRY; CDR2 reads SYGVKD. Trimming took 5 bases from V and 3 from J, leaving 10 bases between them. The chain's CDR3 is CAISYRLDTEAFF. For the CDR3, the DNA is TGTGCCATCAGTTACAGGCTGGACACTGAAGCTTTCTTT.

The J gene is TRBJ1-1, the V gene TRBV6-5; possible D gene TRBD1, 5 bases. The CDR3 extends over 12 amino acids. V shed 9 bases and J shed 6 bases, with 14 bases lying between them. Germline CDR1 and CDR2: MNHEY and SVGAGI. CDR3 sequence reads: CASSGVGAEAFF. In DNA form, the CDR3 reads TGTGCCAGTTCGGGGGTTGGGGCTGAAGCTTTCTTT.

The gene calls are TRBV19 and TRBJ1-1; 12 nucleotides line up with TRBD1. J gave up 3 bases and V 7 bases, and 9 bases lay outside the gene matches. Germline values: CDR1 LNHDA, CDR2 SQIVND (reference sequence). The CDR3 has 16 amino acids. Here the CDR3 reads CASNLRDRGRDTEAFF. The CDR3, as DNA: TGTGCCAGTAACCTACGGGACAGGGGGCGAGACACTGAAGCTTTCTTT.

The V call is TRBV5-1, the J call TRBJ2-2; 9 bases line up with TRBD1. Germline loops: CDR1 SGHRS, CDR2 YFSETQ. J lost 9 bases, V lost 1 base, and 10 bases had no gene match. The CDR3 spans 16 residues. CDR3 region: CASSLLTGTGLRELFF. The CDR3, as DNA: TGCGCCAGCAGCTTGCTCACCGGGACAGGGTTAAGGGAGCTGTTTTTT.

V and J are TRBV5-1 and TRBJ2-2, with D tentatively TRBD1 (6 bases). V gave up 0 bases and J gave up 4 bases, with 13 bases separating them. Germline assignment: CDR1 SGHRS and CDR2 YFSETQ. The CDR3 has 16 residues. The CDR3: CASSLVQGLLTGELFF. The CDR3, as DNA: TGCGCCAGCAGCTTGGTTCAGGGGCTCCTCACCGGGGAGCTGTTTTTT.

V and J are TRBV28 and TRBJ2-7; TRBD1 matches 8 bases. The CDR3 loop spans 13 amino acids. V dropped 9 bases and J dropped 2; count of bases not matched to a gene: 6. In germline, CDR1 is MDHEN, CDR2 SYDVKM. The CDR3 is CASRTGYPYEQYF. CDR3 nucleotides: TGTGCCAGTAGGACAGGGTATCCCTACGAGCAGTACTTC. The full variable domain, completed using reference TRBV28 and TRBJ2-7, is DVKVTQSSRYLVKRTGEKVFLECVQDMDHENMFWYRQDPGLGLRLIYFSYDVKMKEKGDIPEGYSVSREKKERFSLILESASTNQTSMYLCASRTGYPYEQYFGPGTRLTVT.

The CDR3: CASSFLAGGTAGELFF. CDR3 nucleotides: TGTGCCAGCAGTTTCTTAGCGGGAGGGACCGCGGGGGAGCTGTTTTTT. The J gene is TRBJ2-2, the V gene TRBV7-3, with 11 bases lining up with TRBD2. Losses at the gene ends were 6 bases for V and 8 bases for J; bases not matched to a gene: 11. The V gene's germline CDR1 is SGHTA and CDR2 FQGTGA. This CDR3 comprises 16 residues.

This chain joins TRBV19 and TRBJ2-1, with TRBD1 matching over 8 bases. Germline V gives CDR1 LNHDA, CDR2 SQIVND (reference sequence). The V segment lost 5 bases and the J segment 1 base; nucleotides outside the gene matches: 13. The CDR3 spans 18 residues. CDR3 protein: CASSVNSGQVISYNEQFF. CDR3 nucleotides: TGTGCCAGTAGTGTAAACTCGGGACAGGTCATTTCCTACAATGAGCAGTTCTTC. The complete variable domain, with remaining parts taken from reference TRBV19 and TRBJ2-1, reads DGGITQSPKYLFRKEGQNVTLSCEQNLNHDAMYWYRQDPGQGLRLIYYSQIVNDFQKGDIAEGYSVSREKKESFPLTVTSAQKNPTAFYLCASSVNSGQVISYNEQFFGPGTRLTVL.

This chain uses TRBV3-1 (or the pseudogene TRBV3-2) with TRBJ1-1, with D unresolved. This CDR3 spans 15 amino acids. Trimming left V 0 bases short and J 4 bases short, with 12 bases between. The germline gives CDR1 LGHDT, CDR2 YNNKEL (reference sequence). As DNA, the CDR3 is TGTGCCAGCAGCCAAGATATCTTCGCCGGCACTGAAGCTTTCTTT. Translated: CASSQDIFAGTEAFF.

The chain carries TRBV30 and TRBJ2-1; D may be TRBD2 (5 bases). The germline V gene has CDR1 GTSNPN and CDR2 SVGIG (reference sequence). This CDR3 region has 13 residues. Trimming removed 3 bases from V and 4 bases from J, with 10 bases in between. The CDR3 spells CAWSGLAYNEQFF. In DNA, the CDR3 is TGTGCCTGGAGCGGACTGGCTTACAATGAGCAGTTCTTC.

The chain employs TRBV19 and TRBJ1-1; tentative D call: TRBD1 (6 bases). Per the germline V gene, CDR1 is LNHDA and CDR2 is SQIVND (reference sequence). The CDR3 has 16 amino acids. V shed 3 bases and J shed 6 bases, with 20 bases lying between them. CDR3 bases: TGTGCCAGTAGTATGGGTTACAGGTTTGAGGGGGCTGAAGCTTTCTTT. Translated, it gives CASSMGYRFEGAEAFF.

This clone was seen a single time. The chain links TRBV5-1 to TRBJ2-6, with TRBD1 as a possible D gene (6 bases). The CDR3 runs 15 residues. Germline V lookup: CDR1 SGHRS, CDR2 YFSETQ. The V end lost 2 bases, the J end lost 2 bases, and 8 bases lay between the germline ends. The CDR3: CASSLNRAGANVLTF. The CDR3 DNA follows: TGCGCCAGCAGCTTAAACAGGGCTGGGGCCAACGTCCTGACTTTC.

The J gene is TRBJ2-1, the V gene TRBV3-1 (or the pseudogene TRBV3-2); possibly TRBD2 for D (6 bases). CDR1 and CDR2 (germline): LGHDT, YNNKEL (reference sequence). Trimming shortened V by 4 bases and J by 5 bases, and 12 bases separated the two germline ends. The CDR3 loop spans 14 amino acids. The CDR3 here is CASSPGGGDNEQFF. The CDR3 DNA sequence: TGTGCCAGCAGCCCGGGCGGAGGGGACAATGAGCAGTTCTTC.

The rearrangement joins TRBV28 to TRBJ1-6, with D possibly being TRBD1 (6 bases). CDR3 length equals 15 residues. Germline CDR1 is MDHEN and CDR2 is SYDVKM. Trimming stripped 3 bases from V and 7 bases from J, with 13 bases between. CDR3: CASSFEGGPNSPLHF. In DNA form, the CDR3 reads TGTGCCAGCAGTTTCGAGGGGGGGCCAAATTCACCCCTCCACTTT.

The chain has TRBV7-2 and TRBJ1-5; D is ambiguous. The ends were cut back, 1 base at V and 6 bases at J, with 10 bases in the middle. The CDR3 is made up of 14 amino acids. From germline, CDR1 is SGHTA and CDR2 FQGNSA. DNA of the CDR3: TGTGCCAGCAGCTTAGTCGGCGGGTTTCAGCCCCAGCATTTT. Translated, it gives CASSLVGGFQPQHF.

This clone appeared a few times. The V call is TRBV5-1, the J call TRBJ2-2; maybe TRBD1 (6 bases). Germline V lookup: CDR1 SGHRS, CDR2 YFSETQ. The length of the CDR3 is 15 residues. V was clipped by 3 bases and J by 6 bases, with 15 bases between them. The CDR3 DNA follows: TGCGCCAGCAGCTGGGGACCTGGGGGCTCCGGGGAGCTGTTTTTT. Translation: CASSWGPGGSGELFF.

The J gene is TRBJ1-5, the V gene TRBV3-1 (or the pseudogene TRBV3-2), with TRBD1 matching over 7 bases. The CDR3 totals 15 residues. The germline V gene encodes CDR1 LGHDT and CDR2 YNNKEL (reference sequence). V dropped 0 bases and J dropped 2; count of bases not matched to a gene: 1. The CDR3: CASSQETGGNQPQHF. In DNA, the CDR3 is TGTGCCAGCAGCCAAGAAACAGGGGGCAATCAGCCCCAGCATTTT.

This clone appeared a few times. The chain uses TRBV27 and TRBJ1-5; no definite D call. In germline, CDR1 is MNHEY, CDR2 SMNVEV (reference sequence). CDR3 length equals 14 residues. Trimming removed 4 bases from V and 7 bases from J, with 14 bases in between. The CDR3 DNA sequence: TGTGCCAGCAGTTCCATAGGTGGAGGCCAGCCCCAGCATTTT. It encodes CASSSIGGGQPQHF.

J is TRBJ1-5 and V is TRBV28; the match to TRBD1 covers 7 bases. Germline trimming cut 6 bases from V and 2 bases from J; bases unmatched to any gene: 4. CDR1 MDHEN and CDR2 SYDVKM come from the germline V gene. The CDR3 length is 14 residues. CDR3 in amino acids: CASRIQGGNQPQHF. CDR3 coding DNA: TGTGCCAGCAGGATTCAGGGGGGCAATCAGCCCCAGCATTTT.